This T cell receptor (beta chain) came from a study of blood T cell repertoires in COVID-19. Overall study context: From the United States, Italy and Spain came samples of acute and convalescent COVID-19. T cells, B-cell-depleted T cells, or PBMCs provided the cDNA or gDNA that served as material.

CDR3 size: 19 residues. The V segment lost 2 bases and the J segment 4 bases; nucleotides outside the gene matches: 9. Germline V CDR1 and CDR2: KGHDR, SFDVKD. Authors' analysis steps: Using reference gene primer amplification, nucleated cell counts were estimated. Libraries were prepared by immunoSEQ multiplex PCR; TCRdb keeps only in-frame clonotypes and omits some of them. V and J calls and clone size come straight from that table; D and trimming were deduced from the DNA. The table shows 30,000 to 35,000 clones, with 80% to 90% occurring only once. Sample: peripheral blood. This sequence originates from a woman aged 70-85 years with active COVID-19. The V call is TRBV24-1, the J call TRBJ2-3; TRBD2 matches at 15 bases. The CDR3 sequence is CATSDSPGLAGGPPDTQYF. In DNA, the CDR3 is TGTGCCACCAGTGATTCCCCGGGACTAGCGGGGGGCCCGCCAGATACGCAGTATTTT.